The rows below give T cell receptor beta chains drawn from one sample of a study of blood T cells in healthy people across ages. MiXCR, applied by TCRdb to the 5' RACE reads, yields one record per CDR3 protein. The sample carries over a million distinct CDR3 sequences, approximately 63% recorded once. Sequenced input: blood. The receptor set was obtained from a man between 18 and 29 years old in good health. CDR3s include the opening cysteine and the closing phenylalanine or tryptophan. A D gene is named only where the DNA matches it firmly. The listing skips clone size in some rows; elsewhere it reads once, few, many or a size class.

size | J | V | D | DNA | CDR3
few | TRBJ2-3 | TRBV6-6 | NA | TGTGCCAGCAGTTACCTCGAGGGCACAGATACGCAGTATTTT | CASSYLEGTDTQYF
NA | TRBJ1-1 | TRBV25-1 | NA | TGTGCCAGCAGTGAATCTGGGGTGAACACTGAAGCTTTCTTT | CASSESGVNTEAFF
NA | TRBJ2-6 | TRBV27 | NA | TGTGCCAGCAGTTCCCGTTTCAGGGCTGGGGCCAACGTCCTGACTTTC | CASSSRFRAGANVLTF
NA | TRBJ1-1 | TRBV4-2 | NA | TGTGCCAGCAGCCAAGATGGTACTGAAGCTTTCTTT | CASSQDGTEAFF
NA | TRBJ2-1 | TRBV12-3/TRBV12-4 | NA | TGTGCCAGCAGTTTAGGAGCGAACTACAATGAGCAGTTCTTC | CASSLGANYNEQFF
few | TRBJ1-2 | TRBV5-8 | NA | TGTGCCAGCAGCTTGAGATGGGGGGATACTAACTATGGCTACACCTTC | CASSLRWGDTNYGYTF
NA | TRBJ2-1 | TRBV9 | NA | TGTGCCAGCAGCGTAGACGGGGTCTACAATGAGCAGTTCTTC | CASSVDGVYNEQFF
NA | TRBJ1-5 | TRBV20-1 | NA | TGCAGTGCTGGAAGTCAGGATGACCAGCCCCAGCATTTT | CSAGSQDDQPQHF
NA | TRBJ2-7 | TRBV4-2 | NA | TGTGCCAGCAGCCAAGCGGGAGAAGGATACGAGCAGTACTTC | CASSQAGEGYEQYF
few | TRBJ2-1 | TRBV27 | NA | TGTGCCAGCAGTCTCAAAGGGGGATACAATGAGCAGTTCTTC | CASSLKGGYNEQFF
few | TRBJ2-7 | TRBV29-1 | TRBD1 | TGCAGCGTTGAAGAAGAAACAGGGGGCCGATTTATCAACGAGCAGTACTTC | CSVEEETGGRFINEQYF
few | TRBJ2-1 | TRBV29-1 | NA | TGCAGCGGAGCCCGGAGGGACAATGAGCAGTTCTTC | CSGARRDNEQFF
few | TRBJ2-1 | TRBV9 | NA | TGTGCCAGCAGCGGAGGTAGGTCTACCGAGACGTTCTTC | CASSGGRSTETFF
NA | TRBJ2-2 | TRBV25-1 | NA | TGTGCCAGCAGTGACCAAGGCAGGGGTGGAATTGGGACCGGGGAGCTGTTTTTT | CASSDQGRGGIGTGELFF
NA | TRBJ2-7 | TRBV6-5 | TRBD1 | TGTGCCAGCAGTTACGGGACAGGGATTACGAGCGAGCAGTACTTC | CASSYGTGITSEQYF
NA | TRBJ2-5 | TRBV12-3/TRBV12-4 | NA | TGTGCCAGCAGCCCCCAGATGGGGGAGACCCAGTACTTC | CASSPQMGETQYF
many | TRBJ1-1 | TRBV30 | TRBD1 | TGTGCCTGGGGGGAGGGACAGTTGAACACTGAAGCTTTCTTT | CAWGEGQLNTEAFF
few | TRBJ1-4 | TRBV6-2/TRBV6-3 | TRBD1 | TGTGCCAGCAGCCCCCAGGGGGAAAGTGAAAAACTGTTTTTT | CASSPQGESEKLFF
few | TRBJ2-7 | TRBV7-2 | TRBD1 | TGTGCCAGCAGCTTAGTCTCTGGGACAGGGGCCCACGAGCAGTACTTC | CASSLVSGTGAHEQYF